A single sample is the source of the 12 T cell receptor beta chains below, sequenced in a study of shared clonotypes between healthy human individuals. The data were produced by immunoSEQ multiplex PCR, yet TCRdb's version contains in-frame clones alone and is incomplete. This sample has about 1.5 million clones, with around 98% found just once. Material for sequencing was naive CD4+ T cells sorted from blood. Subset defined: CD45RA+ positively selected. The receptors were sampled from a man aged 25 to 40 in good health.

The CDR3 reads CASSSLQGKDEQFF. The CDR3 region has the DNA TGTGCCAGCAGCTCCCTGCAGGGCAAGGATGAGCAGTTCTTC. The rearrangement uses TRBV5-4 and TRBJ2-1, with D possibly being TRBD1 (5 bases). Germline V gene sequence: CDR1 SGHNT, CDR2 YYREEE (reference sequence). V was clipped by 3 bases and J by 8 bases, with 15 bases between them. The CDR3 has 14 amino acids.

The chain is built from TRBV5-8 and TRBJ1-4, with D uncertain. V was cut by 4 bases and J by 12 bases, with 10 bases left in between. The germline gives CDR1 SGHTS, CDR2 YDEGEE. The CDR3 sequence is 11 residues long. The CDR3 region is CASSPREELFF. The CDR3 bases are TGTGCCAGCAGCCCCCGGGAGGAACTGTTTTTT.

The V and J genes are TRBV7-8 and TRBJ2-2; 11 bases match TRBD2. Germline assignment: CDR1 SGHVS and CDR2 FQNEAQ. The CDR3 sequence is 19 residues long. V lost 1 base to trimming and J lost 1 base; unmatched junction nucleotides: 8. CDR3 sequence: CASSLVLAGGVKNTGELFF. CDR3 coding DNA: TGTGCCAGCAGCTTAGTCCTAGCGGGAGGTGTGAAGAACACCGGGGAGCTGTTTTTT.

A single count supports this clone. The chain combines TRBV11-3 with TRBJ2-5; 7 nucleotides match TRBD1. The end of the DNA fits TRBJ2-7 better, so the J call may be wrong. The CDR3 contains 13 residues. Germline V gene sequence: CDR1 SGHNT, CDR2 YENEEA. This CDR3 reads CASSSRDSYEQYF. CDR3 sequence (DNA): TGTGCCAGCAGCTCCCGGGACAGCTACGAGCAGTACTTC.

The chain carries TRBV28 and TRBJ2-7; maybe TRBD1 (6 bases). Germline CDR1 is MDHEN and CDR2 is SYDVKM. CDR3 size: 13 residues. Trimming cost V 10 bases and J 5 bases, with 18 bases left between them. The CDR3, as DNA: TGTGCCACAACGTACAGGGTGGTGGACGAGCAGTACTTC. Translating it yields CATTYRVVDEQYF.

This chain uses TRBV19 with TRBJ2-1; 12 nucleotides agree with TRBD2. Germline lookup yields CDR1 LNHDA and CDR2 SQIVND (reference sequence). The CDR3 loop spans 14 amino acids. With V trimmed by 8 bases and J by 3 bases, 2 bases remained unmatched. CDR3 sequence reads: CASGTSGYYNEQFF. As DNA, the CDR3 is TGTGCCAGTGGGACTAGCGGGTACTACAATGAGCAGTTCTTC.

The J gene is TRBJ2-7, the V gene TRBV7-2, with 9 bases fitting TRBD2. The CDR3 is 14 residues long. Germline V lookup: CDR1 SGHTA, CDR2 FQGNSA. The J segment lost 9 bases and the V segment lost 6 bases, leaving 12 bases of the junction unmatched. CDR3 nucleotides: TGTGCCAGCAGACGAATAGCGGGAGTGGATGGGCAGTACTTC. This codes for CASRRIAGVDGQYF.

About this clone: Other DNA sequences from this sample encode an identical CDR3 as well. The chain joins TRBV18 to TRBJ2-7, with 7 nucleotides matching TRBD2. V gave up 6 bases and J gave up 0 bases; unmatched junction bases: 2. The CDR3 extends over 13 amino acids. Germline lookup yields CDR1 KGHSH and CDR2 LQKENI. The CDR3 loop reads CASSSGGSYEQYF. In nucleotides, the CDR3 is TGTGCCAGCTCTTCGGGGGGCTCCTACGAGCAGTACTTC.

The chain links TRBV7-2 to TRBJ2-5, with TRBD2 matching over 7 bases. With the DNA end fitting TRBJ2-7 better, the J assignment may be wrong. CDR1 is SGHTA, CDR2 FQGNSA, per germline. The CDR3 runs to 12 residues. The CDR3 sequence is CASTNGEGEQYF. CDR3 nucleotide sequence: TGTGCCAGCACCAACGGGGAGGGCGAGCAGTACTTC.

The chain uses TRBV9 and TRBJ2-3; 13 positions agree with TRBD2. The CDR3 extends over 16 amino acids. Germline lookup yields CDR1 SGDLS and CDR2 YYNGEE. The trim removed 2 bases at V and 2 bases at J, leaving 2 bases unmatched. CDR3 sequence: CASSVGLAGLTDTQYF. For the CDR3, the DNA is TGTGCCAGCAGCGTGGGACTAGCGGGACTCACAGATACGCAGTATTTT.

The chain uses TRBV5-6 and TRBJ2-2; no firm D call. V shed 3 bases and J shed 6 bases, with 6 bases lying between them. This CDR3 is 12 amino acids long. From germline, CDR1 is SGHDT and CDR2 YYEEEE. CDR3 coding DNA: TGTGCCAGCAGCTCGACCGCCGGGGAGCTGTTTTTT. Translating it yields CASSSTAGELFF.

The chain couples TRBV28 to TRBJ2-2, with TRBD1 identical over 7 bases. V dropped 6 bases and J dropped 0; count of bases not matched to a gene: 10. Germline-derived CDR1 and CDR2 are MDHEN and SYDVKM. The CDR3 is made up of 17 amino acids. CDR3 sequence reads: CASRDRTREANTGELFF. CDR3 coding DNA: TGTGCCAGCAGGGACAGGACCCGTGAAGCGAACACCGGGGAGCTGTTTTTT.